The T cell receptor beta chain under discussion was sequenced for a study of T-cell reconstitution after alpha-beta-depleted transplantation in children. This CDR3 is 15 amino acids long. Germline CDR1 and CDR2: SGHVS and FQNEAQ. Trimming removed 4 bases from V and 5 bases from J; junction bases left unmatched: 6. Unique molecular identifiers were used in preparing the TCRbeta library. TCRdb used MiXCR to reprocess the PCR reads, holding one entry per CDR3 protein. Of about 500,000 distinct CDR3 sequences listed, about 33% were seen once; the top ten hold around 2.3%. The sample was PBMCs from the stem cell graft donor, taken from the stem cell graft. This clonotype was sampled from a human donor who donated a stem cell graft to a child with aplastic anemia. The chain employs TRBV7-8 and TRBJ2-3; 10 bases align to TRBD2. CDR3 in amino acids: CASSSLAGSGDTQYF. In nucleotides, the CDR3 is TGTGCCAGCAGCTCACTAGCGGGATCGGGAGATACGCAGTATTTT.